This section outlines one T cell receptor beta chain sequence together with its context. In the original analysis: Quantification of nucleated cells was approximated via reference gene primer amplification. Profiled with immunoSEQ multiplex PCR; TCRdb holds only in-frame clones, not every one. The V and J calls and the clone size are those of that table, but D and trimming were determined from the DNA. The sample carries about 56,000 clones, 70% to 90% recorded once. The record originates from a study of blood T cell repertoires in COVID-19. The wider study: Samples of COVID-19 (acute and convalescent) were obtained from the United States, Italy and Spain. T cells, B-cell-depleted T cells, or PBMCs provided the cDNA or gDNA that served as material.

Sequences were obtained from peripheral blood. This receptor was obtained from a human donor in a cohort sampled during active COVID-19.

The CDR3 sequence: CASSLGPSGGIETQYF. In DNA form, the CDR3 reads TGCGCCAGCAGCTTGGGGCCTAGCGGGGGAATAGAGACCCAGTACTTC. This chain uses TRBV5-1 with TRBJ2-5; 10 nucleotides match TRBD2. CDR1 SGHRS and CDR2 YFSETQ come from the germline V gene. Unmatched junction bases numbered 6, after V lost 0 bases and J lost 4 bases. The CDR3 has 16 amino acids.